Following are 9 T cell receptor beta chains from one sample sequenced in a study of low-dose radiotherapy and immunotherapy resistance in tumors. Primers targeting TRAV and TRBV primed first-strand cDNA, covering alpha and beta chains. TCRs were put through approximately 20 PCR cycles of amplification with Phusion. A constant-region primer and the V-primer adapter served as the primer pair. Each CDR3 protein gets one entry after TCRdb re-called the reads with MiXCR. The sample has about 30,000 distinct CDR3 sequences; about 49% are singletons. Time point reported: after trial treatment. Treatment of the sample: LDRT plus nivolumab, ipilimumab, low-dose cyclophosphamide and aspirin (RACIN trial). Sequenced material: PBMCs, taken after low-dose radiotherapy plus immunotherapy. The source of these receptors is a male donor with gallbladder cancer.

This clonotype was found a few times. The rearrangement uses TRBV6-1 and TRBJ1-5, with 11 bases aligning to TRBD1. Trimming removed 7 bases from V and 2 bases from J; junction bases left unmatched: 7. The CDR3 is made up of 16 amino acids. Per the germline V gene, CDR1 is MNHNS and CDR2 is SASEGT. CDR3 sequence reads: CASNGPGQGGNQPQHF. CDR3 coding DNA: TGTGCCAGCAATGGGCCGGGACAGGGGGGCAATCAGCCCCAGCATTTT.

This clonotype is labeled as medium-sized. CDR3 nucleotides: TGCAGCGTTGAGGACAGGGGGCGCGGCTACACCTTC. Amino acid sequence: CSVEDRGRGYTF. The V and J genes are TRBV29-1 and TRBJ1-2; 11 nucleotides match TRBD1. This CDR3 is built from 12 residues. V lost 3 bases and J lost 8; bases outside the gene matches: 2. From germline, CDR1 is SQVTM and CDR2 ANQGSEA.

The CDR3 DNA sequence: TGTGCCAGCAGCTCCGGGGGACAGGGGGGAACTGAAGCTTTCTTT. It encodes CASSSGGQGGTEAFF. The chain employs TRBV7-3 and TRBJ1-1; 11 positions agree with TRBD1. CDR1 SGHTA and CDR2 FQGTGA come from the germline V gene. V shed 4 bases, J shed 5 bases, and the junction held 6 bases outside the gene matches. The CDR3 extends over 15 amino acids.

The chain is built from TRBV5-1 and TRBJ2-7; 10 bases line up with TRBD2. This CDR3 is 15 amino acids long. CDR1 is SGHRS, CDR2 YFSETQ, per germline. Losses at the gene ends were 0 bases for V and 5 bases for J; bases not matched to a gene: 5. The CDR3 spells CASSLALGTSDEQYF. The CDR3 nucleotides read TGCGCCAGCAGCTTGGCACTGGGGACTAGCGACGAGCAGTACTTC.

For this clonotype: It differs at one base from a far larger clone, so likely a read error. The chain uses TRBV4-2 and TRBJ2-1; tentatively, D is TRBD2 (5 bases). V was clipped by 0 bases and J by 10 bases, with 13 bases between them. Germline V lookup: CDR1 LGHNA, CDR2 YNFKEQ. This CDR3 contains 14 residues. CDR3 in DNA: TGTGCCAGCAGCCAAGATTATGGTGCGGGCGAGCAGTTCTTC. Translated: CASSQDYGAGEQFF.

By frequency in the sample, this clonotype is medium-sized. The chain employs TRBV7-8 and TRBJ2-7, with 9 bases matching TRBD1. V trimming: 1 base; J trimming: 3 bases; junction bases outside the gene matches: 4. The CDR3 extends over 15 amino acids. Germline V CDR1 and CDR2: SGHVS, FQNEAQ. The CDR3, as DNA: TGTGCCAGCAGCTTAGAACAGGGGGCGGTCTACGAGCAGTACTTC. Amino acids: CASSLEQGAVYEQYF.

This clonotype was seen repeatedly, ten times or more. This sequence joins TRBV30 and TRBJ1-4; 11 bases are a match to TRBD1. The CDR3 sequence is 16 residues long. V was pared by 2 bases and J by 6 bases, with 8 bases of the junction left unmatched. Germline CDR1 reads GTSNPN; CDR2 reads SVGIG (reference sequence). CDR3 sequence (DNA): TGTGCCTGGAGTCCTATGAGGGGACAGGGGGATGAAAAACTGTTTTTT. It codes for CAWSPMRGQGDEKLFF.

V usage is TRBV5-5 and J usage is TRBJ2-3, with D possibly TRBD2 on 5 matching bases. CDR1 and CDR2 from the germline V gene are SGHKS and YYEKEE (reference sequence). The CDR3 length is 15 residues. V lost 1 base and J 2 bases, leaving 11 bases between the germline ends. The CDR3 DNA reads TGTGCCAGCAGCTTGTTGGCGGGCCTCACAGATACGCAGTATTTT. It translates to CASSLLAGLTDTQYF.

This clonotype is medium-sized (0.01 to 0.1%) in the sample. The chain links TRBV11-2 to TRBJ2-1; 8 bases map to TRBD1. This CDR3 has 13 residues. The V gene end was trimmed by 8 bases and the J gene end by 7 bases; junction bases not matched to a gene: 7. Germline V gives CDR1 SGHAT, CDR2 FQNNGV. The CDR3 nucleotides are TGTGCCAGCGCCGGGACAGGAGGGAATGAGCAGTTCTTC. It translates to CASAGTGGNEQFF.